Here is one T cell receptor beta chain with its context. Antigen specificity is unknown. Any gene name here is a mouse gene name. The CDR3 end is not reached by the read, which stops 1 residue before it; the germline J gene fills it in. The entry originates in a study of tissue T cells after allogeneic stem cell transplantation. Broader study findings: Anatomically similar tissues had similar TCR repertoires within each patient.

The repertoire was sequenced with immunoSEQ multiplex PCR; TCRdb's copy has only in-frame clones and lacks some. The sample has some 48,000 clones, around 70% seen once; the top ten hold around 0.52%. Germline CDR1 reads MSHET; CDR2 reads SYDVDS. The germline V and J ends were trimmed by 6 bases and 0 bases, with 10 bases remaining between them. The CDR3 runs to 14 residues. The sequence derives from a pool of C57BL/6 mice in good health. The chain joins TRBV29 to TRBJ2-3, with D perhaps TRBD2 (6 bases). The sequencing sample was made of sorted cells pooled from one or two spleens. The CDR3 bases that were read are TGTGCTAGCAGATCGGGACTTAGTGCAGAAACGCTGTAT. Translating it yields CASRSGLSAETLY. The complete CDR3 reads CASRSGLSAETLYF.